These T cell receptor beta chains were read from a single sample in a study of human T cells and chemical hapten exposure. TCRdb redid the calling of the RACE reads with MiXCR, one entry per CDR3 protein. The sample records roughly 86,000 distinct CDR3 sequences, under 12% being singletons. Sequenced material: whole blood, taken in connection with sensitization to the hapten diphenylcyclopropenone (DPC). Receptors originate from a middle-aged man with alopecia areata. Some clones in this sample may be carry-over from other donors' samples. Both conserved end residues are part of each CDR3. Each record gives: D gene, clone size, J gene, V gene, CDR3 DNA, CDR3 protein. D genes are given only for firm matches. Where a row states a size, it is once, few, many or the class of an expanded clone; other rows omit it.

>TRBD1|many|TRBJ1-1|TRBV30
TGTGCCTGGACCCACCCCGGACAGGGGAACACTGAAGCTTTCTTT
CAWTHPGQGNTEAFF
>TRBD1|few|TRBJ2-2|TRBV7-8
TGTGCCATACGGGACAGGGCCCTGGGCGGGGAGCTGTTTTTT
CAIRDRALGGELFF
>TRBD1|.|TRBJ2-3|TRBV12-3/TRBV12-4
TGTGCCAGCAGTTCCGGGACAGGGTACACAGATACGCAGTATTTT
CASSSGTGYTDTQYF
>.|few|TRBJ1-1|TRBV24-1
TGTGCCACCAGTGATCTTGACAGCCGGGAAGCTTTCTTT
CATSDLDSREAFF
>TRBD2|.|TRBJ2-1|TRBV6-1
TGTGCCAGCAGTGGCGGACTAGCGGGACTCGACGAGGGGTTCTTC
CASSGGLAGLDEGFF
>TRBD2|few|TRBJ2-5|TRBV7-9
TGTGCCAGCGGCCACGGCGGGAGCTGGGAGACCCAGTACTTC
CASGHGGSWETQYF
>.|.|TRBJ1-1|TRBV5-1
TGCGCAAGCAGACTGGAGAAAACTGAAGCTTTCTTT
CASRLEKTEAFF
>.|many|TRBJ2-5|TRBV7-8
TGTGCCAGCAGCTTAGAGGCGGCGAGCCAAGAGACCCAGTACTTC
CASSLEAASQETQYF
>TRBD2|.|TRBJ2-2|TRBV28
TGTGCCAGCAGTTTTCTCGGGACTAGCGGGAGCCGGACCGGGGAGCTGTTTTTT
CASSFLGTSGSRTGELFF
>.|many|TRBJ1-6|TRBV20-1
TGCAGTGCTAGAGCACCCGGACGACATTCCATTTCACCCCTCCACTTT
CSARAPGRHSISPLHF
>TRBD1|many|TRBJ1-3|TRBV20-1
TGCAGTGCTAGTGGAGGATCGGGACAGAAATCTGGAAACACCATATATTTT
CSASGGSGQKSGNTIYF
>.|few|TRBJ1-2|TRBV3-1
TGTGCCAGCAGCCAAGAGGGGGGAGTACGAAGTGGCTACACCTTC
CASSQEGGVRSGYTF
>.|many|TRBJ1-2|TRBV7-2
TGTGCCAGCAGCTTAGGAATACCGCCAGGGGCGCGGTATGGCTACACCTTC
CASSLGIPPGARYGYTF
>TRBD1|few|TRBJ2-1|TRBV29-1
TGCAGCGTTGAAGCCTACAGGGGCCCTAACAATGAGCAGTTCTTC
CSVEAYRGPNNEQFF
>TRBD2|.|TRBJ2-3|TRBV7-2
TGTGCCAGCAGCTCCTCCCTAGCGGGAGGCACAGATACGCAGTATTTT
CASSSSLAGGTDTQYF
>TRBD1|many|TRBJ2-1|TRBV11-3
TGTGCCAGCAGCTCTCGACAGGGGGCATGGGATGAGCAGTTCTTC
CASSSRQGAWDEQFF
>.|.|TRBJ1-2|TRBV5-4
TGTGCCAGCAGCCCTGAAGATCTCAGGGCCAACTATGGCTACACCTTC
CASSPEDLRANYGYTF
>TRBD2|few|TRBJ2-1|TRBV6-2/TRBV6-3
TGTGCCAGCGTGGCGGGAGTGGTCGGTGAGCAGTTCTTC
CASVAGVVGEQFF
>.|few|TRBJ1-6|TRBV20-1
TGCAGTGTGGGACGTTCTAATTCACCCCTCCACTTT
CSVGRSNSPLHF
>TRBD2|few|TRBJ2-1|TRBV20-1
TGCAGTGCTTCACAATTAGCGGGAGGGCCATTCAGTGAGCAGTTCTTC
CSASQLAGGPFSEQFF
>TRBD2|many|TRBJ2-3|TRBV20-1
TGCAGTGCTAGAGATTGGGGACTAGCGGGAGGCACAGATACGCAGTATTTT
CSARDWGLAGGTDTQYF
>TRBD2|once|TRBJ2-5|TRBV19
TGTGCCAGTAGTATCTGGCTAGCGGGAGAGGAGACCCAGTACTTC
CASSIWLAGEETQYF
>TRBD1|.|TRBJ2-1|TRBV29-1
TGCAGCGTTGAAGATAGATTTGGGGGACAGCACTACAATGAGCAGTTCTTC
CSVEDRFGGQHYNEQFF
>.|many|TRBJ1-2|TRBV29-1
TGCAGCGCCACCATGGGTTTAGATGGCTACACCTTC
CSATMGLDGYTF
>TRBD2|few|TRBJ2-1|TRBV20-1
TGCAGTGCTATGGGACTAGCGGGAGTCTGGAATGAGCAGTTCTTC
CSAMGLAGVWNEQFF
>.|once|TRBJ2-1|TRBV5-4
TGTGCCAGCAGCCAGGGAGGTTGGGGGGAGGTGAGGCAGTTCTTC
CASSQGGWGEVRQFF
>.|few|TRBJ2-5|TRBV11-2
TGTGCCAGCAGGGGGGACTGGGCCAGGACCCAGTACTTC
CASRGDWARTQYF
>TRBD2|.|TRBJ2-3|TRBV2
TGTGCCAGCATGTTGACTAGCGGGGCCTCTAGCACAGATACGCAGTATTTT
CASMLTSGASSTDTQYF
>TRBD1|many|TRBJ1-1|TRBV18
TGTGCCAGCTCATCAGAGCAGGGGGCGCGGACTGAAGCTTTCTTT
CASSSEQGARTEAFF
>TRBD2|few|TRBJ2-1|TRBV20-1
TGCAGTGTTCCTCCCGGGGAGGGCCAGTTCTTC
CSVPPGEGQFF
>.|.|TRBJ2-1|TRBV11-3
TGTGCCAGCAGCTTAGAAGGGATACATGAGCAGTTCTTC
CASSLEGIHEQFF
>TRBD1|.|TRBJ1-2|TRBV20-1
TGCAGTGCTAGCCTTGACAGGGTTGGCGGCTACACCTTC
CSASLDRVGGYTF
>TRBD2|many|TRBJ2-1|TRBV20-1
TGCAGTGCTAGAGATCGGCTAGCGGGACTCCCTAGCTCCTACAATGAGCAGTTCTTC
CSARDRLAGLPSSYNEQFF
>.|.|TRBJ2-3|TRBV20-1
TGCAGTGCCCCGGAGTATGTGAGGAGAACAGATACGCAGTATTTT
CSAPEYVRRTDTQYF
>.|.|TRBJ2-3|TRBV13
TGTGCCAGCAGTCTTCCAGATACGCAGTATTTT
CASSLPDTQYF
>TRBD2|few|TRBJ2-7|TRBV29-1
TGCAGCGTTGTTAGCGGGGCTACATACGAGCAGTACTTC
CSVVSGATYEQYF
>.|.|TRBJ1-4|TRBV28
TGTGCCAGCAGTTCCGAACTCACAACTAATGAAAAACTGTTTTTT
CASSSELTTNEKLFF
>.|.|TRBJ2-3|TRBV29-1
TGCAGCGCCACCCCACCTCTGGTACCAGATACGCAGTATTTT
CSATPPLVPDTQYF
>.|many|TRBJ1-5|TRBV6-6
TGTGCCAGCAACAGGGAAGCCAACAATCAGCCCCAGCATTTT
CASNREANNQPQHF
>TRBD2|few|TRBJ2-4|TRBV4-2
TGTGCCAGCAGCCAAGTCGGTCTAGCGGGAGGGCGAAGGGCCAAAAACATTCAGTACTTC
CASSQVGLAGGRRAKNIQYF